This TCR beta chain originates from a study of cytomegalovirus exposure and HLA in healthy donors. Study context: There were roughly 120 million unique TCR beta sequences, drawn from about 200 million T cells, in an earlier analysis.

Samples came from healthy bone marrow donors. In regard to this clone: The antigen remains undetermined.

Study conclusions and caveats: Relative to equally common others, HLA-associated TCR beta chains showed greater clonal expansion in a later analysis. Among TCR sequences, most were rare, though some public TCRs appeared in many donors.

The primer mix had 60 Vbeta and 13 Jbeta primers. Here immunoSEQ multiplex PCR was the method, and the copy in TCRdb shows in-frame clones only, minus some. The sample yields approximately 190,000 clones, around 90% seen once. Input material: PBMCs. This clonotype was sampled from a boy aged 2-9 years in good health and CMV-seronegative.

The CDR3 reads CASSLEAGAHEQYF. Here the CDR3 DNA reads TGCGCCAGCAGCTTGGAGGCAGGGGCCCACGAGCAGTACTTC. The V gene is TRBV5-1, the J gene TRBJ2-5; D is possibly TRBD1 (6 bases). Matching the DNA end better, TRBJ2-7 makes the J call doubtful. Germline loops: CDR1 SGHRS, CDR2 YFSETQ. The CDR3 has 14 residues.